The clone carrying this TCR beta chain was seen repeatedly, ten times or more. Time point given: newly diagnosed GD, antithyroid drugs for less than 3 months. PBMCs were the source of the RNA used for TCR sequencing. The sample comes from a study of regulatory T cells in long-lasting Graves disease. CDR3 regions were amplified by Arm-PCR using iRepertoire HTBI primers to build TCR beta libraries. In the source study's methods: Sequenced samples collectively carried around 60 TRBV and 14 to 15 TRBJ segments. MiXCR, applied by TCRdb to the multiplex PCR reads, yields one record per CDR3 protein. These V and J calls rely on TCRdb rather than the paper's analysis. The repertoire holds hundreds of thousands of distinct CDR3 sequences, with about 16% as singletons. The germline gives CDR1 SGHRS, CDR2 YFSETQ. The CDR3 covers 15 residues. Trimming removed 0 bases from V and 4 bases from J; junction bases left unmatched: 4.

These data were likewise used in another study, on T cells in Graves' hyperthyroidism and ophthalmopathy. As that study records: Among clonotypes expanded in thyroid above 0.001, most were also found in blood.

The source material was peripheral blood mononuclear cells (PBMCs), sampled at new diagnosis, from a patient treated with antithyroid drugs. This receptor was taken from a woman aged 35-65 years with Graves disease. The chain joins TRBV5-1 to TRBJ2-1, with 7 bases matching TRBD1. This CDR3 reads CASSLVGQSYNEQFF. CDR3 DNA: TGCGCCAGCAGCTTGGTGGGACAGTCTTACAATGAGCAGTTCTTC.